One and the same sample provided the 3 T cell receptor beta chains below, sequenced in a study of blood T cell repertoires in COVID-19. Clones were read by immunoSEQ multiplex PCR, and TCRdb kept only the in-frame ones, dropping some. The sample yields about 180,000 clones, approximately 85% seen once. The material sequenced was PBMCs or T cells enriched from blood (not recorded which). These receptors originate from a man aged 35-49 years who had recovered from COVID-19.

This chain links TRBV9 with TRBJ2-2; possibly TRBD1 for D (5 bases). The germline gives CDR1 SGDLS, CDR2 YYNGEE. This CDR3 is 14 amino acids long. Deletions cut 4 bases from V and 1 base from J, with 8 bases between. This chain's CDR3 is CASSLTGNTGELFF. The CDR3 bases are TGTGCCAGCAGCCTTACAGGGAACACCGGGGAGCTGTTTTTT.

This chain connects TRBV5-4 to TRBJ2-7, with D uncertain. Trimming removed 4 bases from V and 1 base from J, with 9 bases in between. The CDR3 has 13 amino acids. In germline, CDR1 is SGHNT, CDR2 YYREEE (reference sequence). CDR3 nucleotides: TGTGCCAGCAGCCGTAAGGAGTCCTACGAGCAGTACTTC. It codes for CASSRKESYEQYF. Using reference TRBV5-4 and TRBJ2-7 for the parts outside the CDR3, the full variable domain is ETGVTQSPTHLIKTRGQQVTLRCSSQSGHNTVSWYQQALGQGPQFIFQYYREEENGRGNFPPRFSGLQFPNYSSELNVNALELDDSALYLCASSRKESYEQYFGPGTRLTVT.

The V and J genes are TRBV10-1 and TRBJ2-2; 9 bases line up with TRBD1. Per the germline V gene, CDR1 is WNHNN and CDR2 is SYGVQD (reference sequence). Germline trimming cut 7 bases from V and 7 bases from J; bases unmatched to any gene: 4. CDR3 size: 13 residues. The CDR3 sequence is CASMGQGNGELFF. The DNA for the CDR3 is TGCGCCAGCATGGGACAGGGTAACGGGGAGCTGTTTTTT.